The 5 T cell receptor beta chains given below trace back to one sample, sequenced in a study of blood T cell repertoires in COVID-19 (dated by TCRdb to about 2020). Libraries were made using the immunoSEQ multiplex PCR assay. Drawn from immuneACCESS, this table holds only the in-frame rearrangements with V and J called that TCRdb kept. Clones are partly lost; checked studies trace under half to an unresolved V gene and leave the rest unexplained. In all, the sample holds 300,000 to 400,000 clones, and about 86% of those were seen once. Of the sample, 4% to 5% falls within the top ten clones. The sequenced sample was PBMCs or T cells enriched from blood (not recorded which). Every receptor here comes from a woman aged 40 to 50 with acute COVID-19.

V usage is TRBV9 and J usage is TRBJ1-2, with D perhaps matching TRBD1 (6 bases). This CDR3 has 15 residues. Germline assignment: CDR1 SGDLS and CDR2 YYNGEE. V was pared by 0 bases and J by 4 bases, with 13 bases between. The CDR3 is CASSVAAGAPYGYTF. The CDR3 nucleotides are TGTGCCAGCAGCGTAGCTGCGGGGGCCCCCTATGGCTACACCTTC.

This chain connects TRBV18 to TRBJ1-3; D perhaps matches TRBD1 (5 bases). The ends were cut back, 0 bases at V and 7 bases at J, with 19 bases in the middle. The CDR3 has 17 amino acids. The germline V gene encodes CDR1 KGHSH and CDR2 LQKENI. CDR3 coding DNA: TGTGCCAGCTCACCACCGGAGGGGCTTGTGGGCGCCAACACCATATATTTT. As protein: CASSPPEGLVGANTIYF.

The chain uses TRBV10-3 and TRBJ1-1; no reliable D call. V lost 7 bases, J lost 5 bases, and 14 bases lay in between. CDR3 size: 13 residues. Germline values: CDR1 ENHRY, CDR2 SYGVKD. The CDR3 DNA reads as TGTGCCATCACCTCCGGGTCGGGGACTGAAGCTTTCTTT. Translation: CAITSGSGTEAFF.

This chain uses TRBV27 with TRBJ1-5; D is undetermined. From germline, CDR1 is MNHEY and CDR2 SMNVEV (reference sequence). The CDR3 consists of 13 residues. With 4 bases removed from V and 6 bases from J, the gap between germline ends came to 10 bases. Here the CDR3 reads CASSSDNFQPQHF. The CDR3 nucleotides are TGTGCCAGCAGTTCTGACAATTTTCAGCCCCAGCATTTT.

This clone has just a few counts. V is TRBV28 and J is TRBJ1-3; 7 nucleotides agree with TRBD1. Unmatched junction bases numbered 9, after V lost 8 bases and J lost 5 bases. The length of the CDR3 is 14 residues. Germline V gene lookup returns CDR1 MDHEN and CDR2 SYDVKM. Here the CDR3 DNA reads TGTGCCAGCCTTCGACAGGGTAGCAGAAACACCATATATTTT. This gives the protein CASLRQGSRNTIYF.